This record covers a single T cell receptor (beta chain). It lacks a known antigen. Nothing much larger sits one base from this clone, and base qualities are not available. This sample was included in a study of shared clonotypes between healthy human individuals (dated by TCRdb to 2019 to 2021). In the study overall: A few men and a couple of women, aged 18 to 49 years, made up the cohort. Libraries were prepared and TCR repertoires were sequenced by different laboratories using diverse techniques, in order to increase sequencing depth and limit assay-specific biases. Each donor's leukapheresis produced roughly between roughly 0.85 and 10 billion PBMCs. To estimate repertoire size and how much clonotypes are shared between individuals, the study performed deep sequencing of blood TCR repertoires from a handful of healthy adults. The investigation overall reported the following: Sampling was restricted to blood, and TCR repertoires in tissue are likely to differ from TCR repertoires in blood. Because the study included only a small number of donors, the genetic and exposure-history diversity represented was limited. Pairwise subsampling indicated that sequencing depth was expected to affect the degree of clonotype sharing among donors.

Healthy HIV-negative adults with no recently reported acute infections or vaccinations were included as donors. Every donor was a Caucasian adult residing in Nashville, Tennessee, USA. For unsorted samples, about 87 million PBMCs were counted, and genomic DNA was extracted using the QIAamp DNA Blood Mini kit. Blood was collected by leukapheresis, and PBMCs were isolated by Ficoll-Histopaque density gradient centrifugation and then cryopreserved in liquid nitrogen vapor phase. Using the deep immunoSEQ assay, multiplex PCR amplified TCR CDR3 regions from genomic DNA. Extracted genomic DNA from each cell subset was spread evenly across all wells of several immunoSEQ 96-well plates, with each plate serving as a replicate. Each replicate PCR for unsorted PBMC received roughly 290 ng genomic DNA, equal to tens of thousands of T cell genomes. Unsorted PBMC genomic DNA was sequenced across ten immunoSEQ deep assay plates. The purified libraries were quantified using a Qubit 3.0 fluorometer, sized with a Bioanalyzer 2100, and then quantified again using the KAPA Library Quantification kit. A separate single-read 150-cycle Illumina NextSeq 550 flow cell was used to sequence each immunoSEQ 96-well plate. The authors' analysis ran thus. The immunoSEQ output contained only junctional sequences without quality scores, so filtering could not match that applied to full-length reads. To assign V/J genes and CDR3, sequences were annotated against IMGT germline references using PyIR, a Python wrapper for IgBLAST v1.9. Any read was removed if the V/J assignment was weak (E-value above 1e-6), the CDR3 was missing, or the read contained stop codons, out-of-frame junctions, or ambiguous translated residues. V3J clonotypes were defined as sequences sharing an identical inferred V gene, J gene, and CDR3 amino acid sequence. To compute the percentage overlap between repertoires, the number of shared unique clonotypes was divided by the size of the smaller repertoire. Three approaches were used to assess repertoire richness: RTK rarefaction, the Chao1 estimator, and Recon v2.1 estimates of unobserved clonotypes. The table comes from immuneACCESS by way of TCRdb, which keeps in-frame sequences with V and J called. Part of the clones is missing from these tables; in studies checked, under half for an unresolved V gene and the rest for unknown reasons. The V and J calls and clone size come from that table; D and trimming were worked out from the DNA. A total of under 600,000 clones appear in this sample, about 79% of them only once. In total, the top ten clones hold roughly an eighth of the sample.

The CDR3 measures 15 amino acids from cysteine to phenylalanine. Here the CDR3 DNA is all that survives: 45 bases in frame from base 1. CDR1 and CDR2 are drawn from the germline V gene: MDHEN, SYDVKM. V sheds 5 bases and J sheds 0 bases, leaving 13 bases between their ends. The clonotype originates from a woman between 35 and 50 years old in good health. Some clones in this sample may be carry-over from other donors' samples. The rearrangement joined TRBV28 to TRBJ1-1; there is no confident call for the D gene. Sample: PBMCs. The CDR3 region has the sequence CASSQQTGMNTEAFF. The bases read TGTGCCAGCAGTCAACAGACGGGAATGAACACTGAAGCTTTCTTT.